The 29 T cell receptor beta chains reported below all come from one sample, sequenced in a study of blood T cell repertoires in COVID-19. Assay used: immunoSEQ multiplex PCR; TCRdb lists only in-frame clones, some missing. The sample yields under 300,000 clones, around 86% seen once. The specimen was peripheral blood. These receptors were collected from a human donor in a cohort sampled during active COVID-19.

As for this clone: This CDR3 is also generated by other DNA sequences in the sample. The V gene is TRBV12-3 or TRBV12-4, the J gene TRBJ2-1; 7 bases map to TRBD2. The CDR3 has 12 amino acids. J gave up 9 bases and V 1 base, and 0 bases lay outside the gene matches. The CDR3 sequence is CASSLVAGEQFF. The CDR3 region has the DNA TGTGCCAGCAGTTTAGTAGCGGGTGAGCAGTTCTTC.

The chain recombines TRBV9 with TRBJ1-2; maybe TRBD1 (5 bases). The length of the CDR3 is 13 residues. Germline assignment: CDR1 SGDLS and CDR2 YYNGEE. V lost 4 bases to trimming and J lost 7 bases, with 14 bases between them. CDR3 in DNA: TGTGCCAGCAGCCTCCTTGGAGGGGCTGGCTACACCTTC. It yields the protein CASSLLGGAGYTF.

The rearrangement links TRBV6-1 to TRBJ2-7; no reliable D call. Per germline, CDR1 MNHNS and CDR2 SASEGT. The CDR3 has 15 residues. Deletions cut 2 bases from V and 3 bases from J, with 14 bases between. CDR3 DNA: TGTGCCAGCAGTGAAACCTTTCAAGCGAACTACGAGCAGTACTTC. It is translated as CASSETFQANYEQYF.

The CDR3 DNA reads TGTGCCAGCAGTTACCTAGTCAACTACGAGCAGTACTTC. Amino acid sequence: CASSYLVNYEQYF. This chain links TRBV6-2 or TRBV6-3 with TRBJ2-7; D not resolved. CDR1 is MNHEY and CDR2 is SVGEGT in the germline V gene. The ends were cut back, 2 bases at V and 3 bases at J, with 8 bases in the middle. CDR3 length: 13 residues.

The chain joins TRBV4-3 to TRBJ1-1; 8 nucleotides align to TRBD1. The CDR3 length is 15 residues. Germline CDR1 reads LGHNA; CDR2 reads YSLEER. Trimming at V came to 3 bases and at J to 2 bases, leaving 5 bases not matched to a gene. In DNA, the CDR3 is TGCGCCAGCAGCCAGACGACAGGGGCTAACACTGAAGCTTTCTTT. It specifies CASSQTTGANTEAFF.

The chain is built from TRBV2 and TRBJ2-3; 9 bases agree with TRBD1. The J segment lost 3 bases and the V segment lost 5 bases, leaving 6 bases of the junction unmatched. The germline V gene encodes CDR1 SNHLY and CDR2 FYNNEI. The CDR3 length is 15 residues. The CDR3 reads CASSSIGTGTDTQYF. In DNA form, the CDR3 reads TGTGCCAGCAGTTCTATAGGGACAGGGACAGATACGCAGTATTTT.

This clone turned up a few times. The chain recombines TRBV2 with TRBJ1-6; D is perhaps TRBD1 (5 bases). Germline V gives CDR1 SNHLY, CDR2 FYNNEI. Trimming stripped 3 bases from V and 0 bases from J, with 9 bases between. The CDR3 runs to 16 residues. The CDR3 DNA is TGTGCCAGCAGTGAGGGGGGGACCTCCTATAATTCACCCCTCCACTTT. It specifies CASSEGGTSYNSPLHF.

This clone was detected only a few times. CDR3: CATSSPLTADRLYGYTF. CDR3 bases: TGTGCCACCAGCAGTCCACTTACGGCCGACAGGCTCTATGGCTACACCTTC. V gene TRBV15 combines with J gene TRBJ1-2, with TRBD1 as a possible D gene (6 bases). The germline gives CDR1 LNHNV, CDR2 YYDKDF (reference sequence). Deletions cut 3 bases from V and 4 bases from J, with 21 bases between. This CDR3 is 17 amino acids long.

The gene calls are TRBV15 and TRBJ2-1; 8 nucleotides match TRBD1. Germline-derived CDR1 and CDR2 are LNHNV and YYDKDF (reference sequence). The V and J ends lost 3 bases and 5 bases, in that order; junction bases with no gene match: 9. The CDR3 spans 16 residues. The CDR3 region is CATSRDRAKMNNEQFF. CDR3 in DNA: TGTGCCACCAGCAGGGACAGGGCCAAGATGAACAATGAGCAGTTCTTC.

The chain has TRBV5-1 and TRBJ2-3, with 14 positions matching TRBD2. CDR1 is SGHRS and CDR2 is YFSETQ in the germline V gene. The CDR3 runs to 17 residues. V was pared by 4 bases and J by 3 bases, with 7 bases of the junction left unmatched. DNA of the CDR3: TGCGCCAGCAGCCCTGGACTAGCGGGAGGACCGACAGATACGCAGTATTTT. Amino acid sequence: CASSPGLAGGPTDTQYF.

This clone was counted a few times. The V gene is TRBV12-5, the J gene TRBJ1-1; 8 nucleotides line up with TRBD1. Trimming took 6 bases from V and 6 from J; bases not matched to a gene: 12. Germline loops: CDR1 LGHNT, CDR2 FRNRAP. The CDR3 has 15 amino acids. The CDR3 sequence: CASGVPGQELPEAFF. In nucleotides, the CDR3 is TGTGCTAGTGGAGTACCGGGACAGGAGCTCCCTGAAGCTTTCTTT.

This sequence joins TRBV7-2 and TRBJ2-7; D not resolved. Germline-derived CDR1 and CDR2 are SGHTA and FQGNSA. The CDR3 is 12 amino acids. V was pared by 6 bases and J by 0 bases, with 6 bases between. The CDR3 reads CASSPNSYEQYF. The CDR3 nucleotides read TGTGCCAGCAGTCCTAACTCCTACGAGCAGTACTTC.

In nucleotides, the CDR3 is TGTGCCAGCAGGGATTCAGGGTCGGATGGCTACACCTTC. This translates into CASRDSGSDGYTF. The chain couples TRBV6-4 to TRBJ1-2; D is possibly TRBD1 (5 bases). The CDR3 has 13 residues. Germline loops: CDR1 MRHNA, CDR2 SNTAGT. The V end lost 6 bases, the J end lost 6 bases, and 14 bases lay between the germline ends.

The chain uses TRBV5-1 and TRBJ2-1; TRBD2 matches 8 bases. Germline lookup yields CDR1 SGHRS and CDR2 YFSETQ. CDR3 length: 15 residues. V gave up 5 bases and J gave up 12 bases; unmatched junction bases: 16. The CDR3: CASRPWTVAGGRQFF. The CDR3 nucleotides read TGCGCCAGCAGACCCTGGACCGTGGCGGGAGGTAGGCAGTTCTTC.

The CDR3: CASSREVGGSSTDTQYF. The DNA of the CDR3 is TGTGCCAGCTCACGTGAGGTAGGGGGCTCCTCCACAGATACGCAGTATTTT. The chain couples TRBV18 to TRBJ2-3; TRBD1 matches 7 bases. The J segment lost 2 bases and the V segment lost 4 bases, leaving 12 bases of the junction unmatched. Germline values: CDR1 KGHSH, CDR2 LQKENI. The CDR3 contains 17 residues.

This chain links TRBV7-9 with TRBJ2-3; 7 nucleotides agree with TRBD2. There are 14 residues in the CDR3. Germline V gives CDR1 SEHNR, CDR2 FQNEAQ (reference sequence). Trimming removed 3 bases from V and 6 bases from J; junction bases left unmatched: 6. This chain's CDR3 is CASSFGTTTDTQYF. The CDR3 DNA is TGTGCCAGCAGCTTCGGGACTACTACCGATACGCAGTATTTT.

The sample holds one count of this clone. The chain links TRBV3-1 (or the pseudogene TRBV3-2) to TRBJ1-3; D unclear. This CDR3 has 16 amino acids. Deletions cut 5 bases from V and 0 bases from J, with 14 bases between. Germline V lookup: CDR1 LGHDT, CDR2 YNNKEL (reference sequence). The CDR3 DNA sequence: TGTGCCAGCAGCTACGCCGCGGGATTCTCTGGAAACACCATATATTTT. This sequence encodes CASSYAAGFSGNTIYF.

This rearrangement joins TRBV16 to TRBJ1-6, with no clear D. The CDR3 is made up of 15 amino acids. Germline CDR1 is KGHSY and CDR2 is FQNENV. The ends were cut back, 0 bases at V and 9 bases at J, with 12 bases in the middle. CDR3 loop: CASSQSVGIGSPLHF. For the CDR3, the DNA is TGTGCCAGCAGCCAATCCGTCGGGATCGGTTCACCCCTCCACTTT.

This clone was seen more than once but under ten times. This chain's CDR3 is CASSGEGLGTEAFF. The CDR3 DNA is TGCGCCAGCAGCGGGGAGGGGCTGGGCACTGAAGCTTTCTTT. The V call is TRBV5-1, the J call TRBJ1-1, with D perhaps TRBD1 (5 bases). The CDR3 is made up of 14 amino acids. Germline lookup yields CDR1 SGHRS and CDR2 YFSETQ. The germline V and J ends were trimmed by 4 bases and 4 bases, with 14 bases remaining between them.

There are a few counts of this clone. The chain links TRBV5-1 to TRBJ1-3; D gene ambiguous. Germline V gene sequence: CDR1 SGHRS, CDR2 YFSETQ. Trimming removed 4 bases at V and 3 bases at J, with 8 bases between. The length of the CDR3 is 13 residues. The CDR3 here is CASSREFGNTIYF. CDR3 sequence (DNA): TGCGCCAGCAGCCGGGAGTTTGGAAACACCATATATTTT. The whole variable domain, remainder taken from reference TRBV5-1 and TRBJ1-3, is KAGVTQTPRYLIKTRGQQVTLSCSPISGHRSVSWYQQTPGQGLQFLFEYFSETQRNKGNFPGRFSGRQFSNSRSEMNVSTLELGDSALYLCASSREFGNTIYFGEGSWLTVV.

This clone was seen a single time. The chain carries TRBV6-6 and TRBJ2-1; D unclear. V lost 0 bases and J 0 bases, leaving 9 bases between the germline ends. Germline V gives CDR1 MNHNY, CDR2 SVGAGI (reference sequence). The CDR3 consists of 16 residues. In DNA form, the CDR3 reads TGTGCCAGCAGTTACTCCTGGCGGAGCTCCTACAATGAGCAGTTCTTC. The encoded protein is CASSYSWRSSYNEQFF.

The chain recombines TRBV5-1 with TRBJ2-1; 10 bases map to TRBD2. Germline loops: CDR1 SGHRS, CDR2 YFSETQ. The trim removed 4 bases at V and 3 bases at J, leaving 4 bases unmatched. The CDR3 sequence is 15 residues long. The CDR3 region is CASSILAGDYNEQFF. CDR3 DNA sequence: TGCGCCAGCAGCATCCTAGCGGGAGACTACAATGAGCAGTTCTTC. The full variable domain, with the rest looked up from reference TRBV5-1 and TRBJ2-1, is KAGVTQTPRYLIKTRGQQVTLSCSPISGHRSVSWYQQTPGQGLQFLFEYFSETQRNKGNFPGRFSGRQFSNSRSEMNVSTLELGDSALYLCASSILAGDYNEQFFGPGTRLTVL.

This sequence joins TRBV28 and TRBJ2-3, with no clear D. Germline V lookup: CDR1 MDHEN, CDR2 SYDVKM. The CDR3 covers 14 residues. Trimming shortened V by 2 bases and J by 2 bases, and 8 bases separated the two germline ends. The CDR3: CASSLRVYTDTQYF. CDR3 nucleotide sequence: TGTGCCAGCAGTTTAAGAGTGTACACAGATACGCAGTATTTT.

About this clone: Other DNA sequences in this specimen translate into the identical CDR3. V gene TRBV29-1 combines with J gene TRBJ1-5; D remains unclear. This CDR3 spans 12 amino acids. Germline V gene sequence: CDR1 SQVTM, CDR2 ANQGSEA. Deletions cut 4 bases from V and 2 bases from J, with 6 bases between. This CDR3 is CSVGTGNQPQHF. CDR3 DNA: TGCAGCGTTGGTACAGGCAATCAGCCCCAGCATTTT.

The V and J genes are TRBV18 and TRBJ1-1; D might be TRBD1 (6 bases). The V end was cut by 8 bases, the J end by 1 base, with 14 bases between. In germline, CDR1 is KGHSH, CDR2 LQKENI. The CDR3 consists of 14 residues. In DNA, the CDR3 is TGTGCCAGCACAAAATCAGGGGCGAACACTGAAGCTTTCTTT. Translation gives CASTKSGANTEAFF.

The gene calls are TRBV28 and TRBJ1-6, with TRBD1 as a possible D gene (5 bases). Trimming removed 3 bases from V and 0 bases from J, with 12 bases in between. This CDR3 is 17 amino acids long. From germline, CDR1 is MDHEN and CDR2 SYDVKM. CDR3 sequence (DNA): TGTGCCAGCAGTTTCTTGACAGTGAGCTCCTATAATTCACCCCTCCACTTT. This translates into CASSFLTVSSYNSPLHF.

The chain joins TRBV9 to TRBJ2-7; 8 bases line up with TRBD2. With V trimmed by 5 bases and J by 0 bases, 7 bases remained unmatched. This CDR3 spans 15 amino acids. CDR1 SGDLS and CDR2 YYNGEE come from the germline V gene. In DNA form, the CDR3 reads TGTGCCAGCAGTCCTAGCGGGCAGAGCTCCTACGAGCAGTACTTC. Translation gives CASSPSGQSSYEQYF.

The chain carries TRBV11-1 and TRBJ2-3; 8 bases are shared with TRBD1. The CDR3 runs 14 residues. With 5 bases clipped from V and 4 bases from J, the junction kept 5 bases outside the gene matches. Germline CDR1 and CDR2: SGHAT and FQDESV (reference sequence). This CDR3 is CASSPHRGSDTQYF. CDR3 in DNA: TGTGCCAGCAGCCCCCACAGGGGGTCAGATACGCAGTATTTT.

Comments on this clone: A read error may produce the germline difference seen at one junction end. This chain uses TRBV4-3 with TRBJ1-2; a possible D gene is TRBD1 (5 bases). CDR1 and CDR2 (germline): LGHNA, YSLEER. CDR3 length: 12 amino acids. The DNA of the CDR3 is TGCGCCAGCAGCCAAGATGGGAGGGGTTGTATCTTC. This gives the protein CASSQDGRGCIF.